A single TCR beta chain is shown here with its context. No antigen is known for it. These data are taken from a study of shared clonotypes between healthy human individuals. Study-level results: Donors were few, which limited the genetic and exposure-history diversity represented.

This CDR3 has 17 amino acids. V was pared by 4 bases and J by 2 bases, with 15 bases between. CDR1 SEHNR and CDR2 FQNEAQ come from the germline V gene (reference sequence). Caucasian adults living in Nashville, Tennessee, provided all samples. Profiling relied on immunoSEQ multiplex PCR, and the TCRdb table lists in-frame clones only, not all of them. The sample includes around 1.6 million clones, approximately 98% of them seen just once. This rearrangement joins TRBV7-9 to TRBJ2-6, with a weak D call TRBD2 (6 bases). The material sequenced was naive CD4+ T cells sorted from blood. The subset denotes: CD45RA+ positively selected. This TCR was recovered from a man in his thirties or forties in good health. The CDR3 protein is CASSSPPREPGANVLTF. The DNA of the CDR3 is TGTGCCAGCAGCTCCCCCCCCCGGGAGCCTGGGGCCAACGTCCTGACTTTC.